This T cell receptor beta chain was captured by sequencing in a study of T cell responses to AZD1222 COVID-19 vaccine listed by TCRdb under 2021. At the level of the whole study: Because spike-specific TCR depth and breadth did not differ between the two schedules, AZD1222 recipients who got a second dose at roughly 4 weeks were pooled with those who got a second dose at roughly 12 weeks. TCR sequencing covered fewer than 250 trial participants: 200 to 220 given two doses of AZD1222 and around 25 given two doses of MenACWY control vaccine. Trial participants were enrolled into age subgroups of 18-55, 56-69 and 70-plus years, which contained approximately 150, 28 and 58 TCR-sequenced participants, respectively. Summary of the overall study and its limitations: Conclusions about previously exposed vaccinees are limited because only six or seven AZD1222 recipients were SARS-CoV-2 seropositive at baseline. No day 14 peak-response samples were available, so repertoires were characterized only after the peak T cell response. The 56-69-year group was small, and its depth increase did not reach significance, likely because of low power. Epitopes outside the regions mutated in the B.1.351 and B.1.1.7 variants were reportedly recognized by nearly half of the unique spike-specific TCRs. After two AZD1222 doses, both the breadth and the depth of spike-specific TCRs were significantly higher than at day 0 and than in MenACWY recipients. Vaccine-associated CD4 TCRs spanned the whole spike protein, with dominant responses in regions 160-218 and 743-854. Most participants were white British and females outnumbered males, and the authors suggested that clonal diversity may have been underestimated.

As to this clone: Its target antigen remains unknown. There are no base qualities to consult, and no much larger clone falls within one base.

Unmatched junction bases come to 8, with V trimmed by 6 bases and J by 5 bases. CDR1 and CDR2, per the germline V gene (reference sequence), are MNHNY and SVGAGI. The CDR3 has 14 amino acids, counting the end cysteine and phenylalanine. Only the CDR3 DNA is retained, 42 bases long and in frame from the first base. According to the study, the label for this sample's time point signals: baseline before first vaccination. The vaccinee samples were drawn from two UK trials, COV001 and COV002, one of which was a single-blind randomized controlled phase 2/3 trial testing AZD1222 (ChAdOx1 nCoV-19) in healthy adults. For TCRbeta chain sequencing, PBMC samples from trial participants were taken at day 0 and at day 28 after the second dose. The CDR3 regions of human TCRbeta chains were analyzed by immunosequencing. Turning to the authors' computational methods: TCRs in the repertoires were compared against a reference library of SARS-CoV-2-specific TCRs that had been generated with the MIRA antigen-specificity platform. Breadth was defined as the fraction of unique TCRs that were SARS-CoV-2-associated. Depth was defined as the fraction of total T cells that were SARS-CoV-2-associated. Using the MIRA data, every spike-specific TCR was mapped to the spike region that the TCR reacted to and assigned to either a CD4 or a CD8 class. Log10-transformed breadth and depth values were compared by one-way ANOVA with Sidak's multiple comparisons tests. The clones in this table, taken by TCRdb from immuneACCESS, are in-frame only. Not every clone is retained; where verified, under half of the shortfall comes from an unresolved V gene, and the cause of the rest is unknown. The DNA gave D and trimming, while V, J and clone size come from that table. This sample has about 110,000 clones in its table, and around nine tenths of those were observed once. Less than 3.5% of the sample lies in the top ten.

The specimen comprised peripheral blood, sampled on day 0 of AZD1222 vaccination. This receptor was obtained from an adult in good health. The rearrangement combines TRBV6-6 with TRBJ2-3; TRBD2 matches 7 bases in the middle. The CDR3 in this case is CASSWGGTRDTQYF. The base sequence is TGTGCCAGCAGCTGGGGAGGGACGCGAGATACGCAGTATTTT.